The entry that follows covers one T cell receptor beta chain sequence. The data stem from a study of blood T cell repertoires in COVID-19. Study details: Collection of acute and convalescent COVID-19 samples took place in the United States, Italy and Spain. In each case, the material was cDNA or gDNA derived from T cells, B-cell-depleted T cells, or PBMCs.

Authors' processing steps: Scientists estimated how many nucleated cells there were by amplifying reference gene primers. Assay: immunoSEQ multiplex PCR; the TCRdb copy retains only in-frame clones and omits some. V, J and clone size derive from that table, while D and trimming were established from the DNA sequence. The sample yields about 360,000 clones, 75% to 90% seen once. While infection was still active, Seattle patients were enrolled and then followed longitudinally. The germline CDR1 and CDR2 sequences are LNHDA and SQIVND (reference sequence). The junction had 8 bases not matched to a gene; V was cut back by 3 bases and J by 11 bases. The CDR3 totals 14 residues.

The sequence came from a woman aged 60-75 years with COVID-19, enrolled during active disease. The material sequenced was peripheral blood. The V call is TRBV19, the J call TRBJ1-5; TRBD1 matches 9 bases. Here the CDR3 reads CASSIRDRVVAQHF. DNA for the CDR3: TGTGCCAGTAGTATCCGGGACAGGGTCGTGGCCCAGCATTTT.